The sequence of this T cell receptor (beta chain) was determined in a study of cytomegalovirus exposure and HLA in healthy donors (dated 2017 in TCRdb). Concerning the study at large: An earlier analysis of about 530 of the donors reported 276 Gb of sequence data and 117 million unique TCR beta sequences obtained from around 180 million T cells. An early release that covered some 630 HLA-typed donors contained approximately 300 gigabases of sequencing data and tens of millions of unique TCR sequences. Of the 350 to 450 genotyped donors, about 84% fell in the genetic ancestry cluster associated with self-reported Caucasian donors. The aim of the study was to test whether cataloging public T cell receptors could identify signatures of past pathogen exposure. The study used immunosequencing to profile the T cell repertoires of several hundred subjects and linked those repertoires to cytomegalovirus serostatus. Besides the first cohort of 666 subjects, a separate validation cohort made up of about 120 different subjects was used. To predict cytomegalovirus infection status, the study brought together high-throughput TCR immunosequencing, statistical association of individual TCRs with disease status, and machine learning. A later analysis re-examined previously published TCR beta repertoires from about 700 donors and added high-resolution HLA genotyping to investigate patterns of TCR occurrence. Rather than drawing on any new phenotypic data, the later analysis identified candidate immune exposures from TCR beta sequences and the way those sequences occurred across donors. To decide whether each TCR beta V gene segment behaved as functional or pseudogenic, an earlier analysis of fewer than 750 of the donors relied on high-throughput TCR beta sequencing. Alongside the repertoire data, information on donor age, sex, ethnicity and CMV serostatus was compiled. A later genetic analysis took genome-wide SNP genotypes for about three fifths of the 666 donors and used that subset as a discovery cohort. Every discovery cohort repertoire had been produced on one sequencing platform. Both class I and class II loci were covered by HLA typing, at four-digit resolution. Typing coverage differed by locus: A, B, C, DRB1 and DQB1 were typed in about 629-640 donors, DQA1 in roughly 510, DPA1 in over 600, and DPB1 in 472. Because of strong linkage in the cohort, roughly five DR-DQ haplotypes were treated as single units for association and clustering. Across under 500 genotyped donors of the cohort, an average of roughly 250,000 unique TCR beta nucleotide sequences per donor were sequenced, and 15% to 20% of those sequences were non-productive.

Receptors were amplified or captured by the immunoSEQ multiplex PCR assay. For the multiplex PCR, a mixture combining 60 forward primers for TCR Vbeta segments and 13 reverse primers for TCR Jbeta segments was used. A multiplex PCR assay on genomic DNA amplified the CDR3 region of rearranged TCR beta genes. The Illumina HiSeq System was used to sequence the amplified TCR beta libraries as 87-base-pair reads. Concerning the study's data processing: A later analysis tallied approximately 87 million unique TCR beta chains across the 666 repertoires, and about 10 million of those chains were shared by two or more donors. Raw reads were error-corrected and collapsed into unique sequences with a nearest-neighbor algorithm that merged closely related sequences to remove PCR and sequencing errors. CDR3 sequences were aligned to IMGT reference sequences to assign V, D and J gene segments. For a sequence to be retained, a match of at least six nucleotides was required to both a V gene segment and a J gene segment. Rearrangements were classified as productive when the CDR3 lacked stop codons and remained in frame with V and J, and all other rearrangements were classified as non-productive. Following IMGT convention, CDR3 was defined as the stretch from the second conserved V-encoded cysteine to the conserved J-encoded phenylalanine. In an earlier analysis of 550 to 650 of the donors, sequences lacking an unambiguous match to a single V gene segment were excluded. An earlier analysis of 500 to 600 of the donors classified V segments as functional when productive rearrangements were above 56.7% and as segregating when the standard deviation between donors was above 5%. A statistical classification framework was built for diagnosing cytomegalovirus status from the catalog of TCR beta chain sequences. V and J gene assignment, in a later analysis, came from comparing TCR nucleotide sequences with IMGT/GENE-DB human TR gene sequences. The TCRdist pipeline was used in a later analysis to assign CDR3 sequences and most-parsimonious VDJ recombination scenarios. A later analysis defined each TCR beta chain by its CDR3 amino acid sequence plus V-gene family, and excluded reads lacking a unique V-gene family. A later analysis removed 550 to 700 highly shared, low-generation-probability nucleotide sequences to deal with suspected cross-contamination and a sequencing artifact. In a later analysis, a clonal expansion index was calculated for each public chain from normalized within-repertoire ranks of inferred template counts. Generation probabilities in a later analysis came from a VDJ recombination model fitted to out-of-frame rearrangements, and those results were checked against IGoR. A later analysis scored TCR-TCR, TCR-HLA and TCR-CMV co-occurrence with hypergeometric tests, applying a repertoire-size bias correction to TCR pairs. A later analysis estimated false discovery rates by permuting HLA or CMV assignments 20 times. A later analysis grouped co-occurring TCRs with DBSCAN, adding TCRdist sequence similarity when clustering within HLA-allele-positive subsets. For co-occurrence clustering, repertoires with fewer than 30,000 or more than 120,000 public chains were excluded, along with a handful of repertoires with anomalous nucleotide sharing. TCRdb holds this immuneACCESS table with in-frame rearrangements only. Some clones are missing; in checked studies, unresolved V genes explain under half, and the rest has no known cause. V and J calls plus clone size are reproduced from that table; the DNA served to infer D and trimming. This sample has more than 60,000 clones in its table, and 76% of those were observed once. The ten largest make up about 3.3% of the sample.

This clone has only one observation. No antigen is known for it. No base quality values were provided; no much bigger clone lies one nucleotide off. General conclusions and limits of the study: Some IMGT-functional V segments, including TRBV6-2 and TRBV6-3, could not be told apart with the 87-base-pair reads, so those segments were excluded. In this cohort, only TCR beta chains were sequenced, and detectable features were limited by the absence of alpha or paired-chain data. A group of highly shared sequence variants was considered likely to be a technical artifact of the sequencing pipeline. Correlated functional status among segregating V segments might be attributable to linkage disequilibrium, but an unknown experimental factor could not be ruled out. CMV serostatus was the only immune exposure information available for the cohort. Presence/absence analyses assumed roughly uniform sequencing depth across donors, an assumption that may not hold. According to the authors, the approach could potentially be generalized to other disease states and immunological phenotypes. Strong co-occurrence of HLA alleles, especially DR and DQ, made assigning TCR associations to individual alleles difficult. The earlier analysis of 587 of the donors excluded around 17 rarely observed V segments, including chromosome 9 orphons, because counts were too low. According to a later analysis, TCR association rates differed among HLA loci, with DRB1 alleles showing the most associated TCRs and HLA-C alleles showing the fewest. Specific HLA alleles were associated with 15,000 to 20,000 TCR beta sequences at a false discovery rate of 0.05 in a later analysis. While some public TCRs were present in many individuals, most TCR sequences turned up only very rarely across donors. In a later genetic analysis, a missense DCLRE1C variant was associated with V-gene and J-gene trimming of TCR beta chains, and the association was replicated in an independent cohort. Compared with equally common non-associated chains, HLA-associated TCR beta chains in a later analysis were more clonally expanded and had lower generation probabilities. The study listed over 150 TCR beta chains as associated with cytomegalovirus. Compared with the 666-donor mean, donors in an Asian-associated ancestry cluster had fewer N-insertions in productive TCRs, according to a later genetic analysis. The classifier was reported to diagnose cytomegalovirus status with high specificity and sensitivity in both the original and validation cohorts. Several of the top co-occurrence clusters appeared to be linked to parvovirus B19, influenza, CMV and Epstein-Barr virus, according to a later analysis. A later analysis found that most CMV-associated TCR beta chains appeared HLA-restricted, with HLA associations seemingly driven largely by CMV exposure. In vitro tests confirmed that three of the cytomegalovirus-associated TCR beta chains recognize cytomegalovirus antigens. A further reported finding was that TCR beta sequences accurately predicted the HLA-A and HLA-B alleles for most subjects in the first cohort. Broadly in line with IMGT annotations, most TCR beta V segments showed up in productive rearrangements about 90% or about 30% of the time in an earlier analysis of some 590 of the donors. Because some donors lacked HLA typing at each locus, the association tests relied only on the typed subset.

Reading from cysteine to phenylalanine, the CDR3 counts 16 amino acids. The kept DNA is CDR3 alone, 48 bases in frame from the first base. Via the germline V gene, CDR1 is SGHTA and CDR2 FQGTGA. Trimming accounts for 5 bases at V and 2 bases at J, while the number of junction bases matched to no gene is 11. The cohort was made up of 500 to 850 healthy bone marrow donors. All cohort members were sampled while nominally healthy, although unrecorded immune exposures were likely present. The donor was CMV seronegative and was included in the group of about 400 seronegative cohort members. Each donor provided a peripheral blood sample, and peripheral blood mononuclear cells were used for TCR beta sequencing. Genomic DNA was extracted from the blood cell samples with the Qiagen DNeasy Blood Extraction Kit.

The sequencing sample was made of PBMCs. The receptor was isolated from a man aged 18 to 29 in good health and CMV-seronegative. Recombination connected TRBV7-3 to TRBJ2-5, with 7 middle bases fitting TRBD1. The CDR3 in this case is CASSPKGTVGQETQYF. The nucleotide sequence reads TGTGCCAGCAGCCCTAAGGGGACAGTAGGGCAAGAGACCCAGTACTTC.